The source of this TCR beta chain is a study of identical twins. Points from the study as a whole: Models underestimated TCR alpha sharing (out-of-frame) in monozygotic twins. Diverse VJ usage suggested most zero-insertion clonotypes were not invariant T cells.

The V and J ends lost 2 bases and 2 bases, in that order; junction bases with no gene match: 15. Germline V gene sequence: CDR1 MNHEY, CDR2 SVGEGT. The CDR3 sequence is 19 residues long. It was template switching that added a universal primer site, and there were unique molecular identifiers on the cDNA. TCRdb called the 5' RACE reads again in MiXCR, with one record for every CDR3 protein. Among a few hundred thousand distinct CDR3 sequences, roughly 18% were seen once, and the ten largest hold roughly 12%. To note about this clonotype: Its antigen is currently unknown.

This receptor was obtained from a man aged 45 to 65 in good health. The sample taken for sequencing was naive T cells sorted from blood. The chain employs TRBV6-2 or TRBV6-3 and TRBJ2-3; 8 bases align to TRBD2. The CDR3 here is CASSYQPLRREVDTDTQYF. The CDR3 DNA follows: TGTGCCAGCAGTTACCAGCCCCTGAGGCGGGAGGTGGACACAGATACGCAGTATTTT.